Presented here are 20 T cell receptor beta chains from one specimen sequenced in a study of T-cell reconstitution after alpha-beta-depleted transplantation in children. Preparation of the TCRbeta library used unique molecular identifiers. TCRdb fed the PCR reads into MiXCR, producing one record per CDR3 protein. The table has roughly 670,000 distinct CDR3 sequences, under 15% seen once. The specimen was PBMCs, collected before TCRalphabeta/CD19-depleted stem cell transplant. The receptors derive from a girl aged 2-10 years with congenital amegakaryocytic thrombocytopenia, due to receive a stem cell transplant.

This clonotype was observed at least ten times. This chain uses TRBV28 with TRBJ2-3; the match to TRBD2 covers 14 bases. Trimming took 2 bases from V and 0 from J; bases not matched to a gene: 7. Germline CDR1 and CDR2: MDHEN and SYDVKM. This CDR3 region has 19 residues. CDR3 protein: CASSLPYRLAGGSTDTQYF. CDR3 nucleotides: TGTGCCAGCAGTTTACCTTATAGACTAGCGGGAGGGAGCACAGATACGCAGTATTTT. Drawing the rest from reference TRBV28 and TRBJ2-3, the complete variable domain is DVKVTQSSRYLVKRTGEKVFLECVQDMDHENMFWYRQDPGLGLRLIYFSYDVKMKEKGDIPEGYSVSREKKERFSLILESASTNQTSMYLCASSLPYRLAGGSTDTQYFGPGTRLTVL.

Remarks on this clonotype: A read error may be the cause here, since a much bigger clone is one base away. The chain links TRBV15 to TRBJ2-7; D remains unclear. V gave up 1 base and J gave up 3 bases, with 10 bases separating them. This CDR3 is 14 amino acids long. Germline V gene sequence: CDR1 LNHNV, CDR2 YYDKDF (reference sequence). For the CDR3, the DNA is TGTGCCACCAGCAGAGTTTATACCCACTACGAGCAGTACTTC. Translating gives CATSRVYTHYEQYF.

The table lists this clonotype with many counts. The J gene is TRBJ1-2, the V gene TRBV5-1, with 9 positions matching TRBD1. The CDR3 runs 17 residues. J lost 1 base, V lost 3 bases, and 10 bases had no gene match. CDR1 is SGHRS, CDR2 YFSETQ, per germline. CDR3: CASSYRDRDSLNYGYTF. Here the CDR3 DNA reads TGCGCCAGCAGCTACCGGGACAGGGATTCCCTTAACTATGGCTACACCTTC.

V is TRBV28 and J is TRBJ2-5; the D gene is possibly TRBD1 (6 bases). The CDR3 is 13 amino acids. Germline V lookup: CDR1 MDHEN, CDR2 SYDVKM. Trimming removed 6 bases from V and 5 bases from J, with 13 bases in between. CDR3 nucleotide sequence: TGTGCCAGCAGCCCGTCAGGGGTGGAGACCCAGTACTTC. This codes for CASSPSGVETQYF.

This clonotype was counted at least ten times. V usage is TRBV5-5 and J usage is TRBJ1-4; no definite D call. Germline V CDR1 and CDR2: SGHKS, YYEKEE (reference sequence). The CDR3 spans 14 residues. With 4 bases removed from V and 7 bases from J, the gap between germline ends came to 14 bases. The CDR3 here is CASSLVEEGEKLFF. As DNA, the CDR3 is TGTGCCAGCAGCCTAGTTGAGGAGGGTGAAAAACTGTTTTTT.

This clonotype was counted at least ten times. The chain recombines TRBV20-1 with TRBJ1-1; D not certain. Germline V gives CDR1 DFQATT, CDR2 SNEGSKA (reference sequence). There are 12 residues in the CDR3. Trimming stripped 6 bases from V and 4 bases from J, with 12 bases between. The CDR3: CSAHSLATEAFF. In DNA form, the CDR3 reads TGCAGTGCCCACTCTCTCGCCACTGAAGCTTTCTTT.

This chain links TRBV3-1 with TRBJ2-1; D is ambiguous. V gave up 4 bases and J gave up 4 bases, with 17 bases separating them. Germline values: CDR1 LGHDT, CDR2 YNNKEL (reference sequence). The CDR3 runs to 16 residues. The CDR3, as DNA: TGTGCCAGCAGCCCCTCAATCCCGTCGGTTTACAATGAGCAGTTCTTC. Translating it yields CASSPSIPSVYNEQFF.

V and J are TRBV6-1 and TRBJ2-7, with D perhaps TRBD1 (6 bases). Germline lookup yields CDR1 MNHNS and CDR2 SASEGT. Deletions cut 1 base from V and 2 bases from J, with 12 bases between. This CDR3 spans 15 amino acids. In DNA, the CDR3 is TGTGCCAGCAGTGAAGGCACAGGGATAACCTACGAGCAGTACTTC. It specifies CASSEGTGITYEQYF.

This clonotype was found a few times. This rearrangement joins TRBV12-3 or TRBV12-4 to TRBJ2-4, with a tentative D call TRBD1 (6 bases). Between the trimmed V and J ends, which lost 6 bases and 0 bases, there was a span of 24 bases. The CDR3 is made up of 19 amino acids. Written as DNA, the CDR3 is TGTGCCAGCAGCCACAGGGCCCGGTTCCCCGCTTTAGCCAAAAACATTCAGTACTTC. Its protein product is CASSHRARFPALAKNIQYF.

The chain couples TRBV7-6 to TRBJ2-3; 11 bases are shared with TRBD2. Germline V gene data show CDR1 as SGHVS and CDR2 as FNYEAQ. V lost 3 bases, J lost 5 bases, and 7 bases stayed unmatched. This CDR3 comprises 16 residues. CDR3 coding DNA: TGTGCCAGCAGCTTTGGACTAGCGGGTATACAAGATACGCAGTATTTT. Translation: CASSFGLAGIQDTQYF.

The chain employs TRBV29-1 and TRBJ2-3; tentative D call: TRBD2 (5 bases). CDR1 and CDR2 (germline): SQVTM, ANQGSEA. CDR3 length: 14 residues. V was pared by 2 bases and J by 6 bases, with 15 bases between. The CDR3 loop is CSVELGPPGDTQYF. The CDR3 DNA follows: TGCAGCGTTGAATTAGGGCCCCCGGGGGATACGCAGTATTTT.

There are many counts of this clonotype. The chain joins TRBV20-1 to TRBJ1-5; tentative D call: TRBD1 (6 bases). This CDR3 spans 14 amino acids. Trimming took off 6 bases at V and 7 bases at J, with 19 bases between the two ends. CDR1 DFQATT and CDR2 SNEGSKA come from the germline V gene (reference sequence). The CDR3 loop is CSANAPGAWQPQHF. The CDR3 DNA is TGCAGTGCAAATGCCCCAGGGGCTTGGCAGCCCCAGCATTTT.

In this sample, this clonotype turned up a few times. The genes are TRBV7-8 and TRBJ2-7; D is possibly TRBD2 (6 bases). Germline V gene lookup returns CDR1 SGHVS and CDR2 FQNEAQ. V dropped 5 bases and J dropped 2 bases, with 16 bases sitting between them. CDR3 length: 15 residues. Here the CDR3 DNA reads TGTGCCAGCAGCCCCGGGGCGGGGCGAACCTACGAGCAGTACTTC. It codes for CASSPGAGRTYEQYF.

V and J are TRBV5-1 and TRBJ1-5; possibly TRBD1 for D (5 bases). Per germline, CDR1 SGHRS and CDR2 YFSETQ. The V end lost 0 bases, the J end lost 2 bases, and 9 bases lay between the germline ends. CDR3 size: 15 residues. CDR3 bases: TGCGCCAGCAGCTTGGATGGGACTCGCAATCAGCCCCAGCATTTT. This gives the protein CASSLDGTRNQPQHF.

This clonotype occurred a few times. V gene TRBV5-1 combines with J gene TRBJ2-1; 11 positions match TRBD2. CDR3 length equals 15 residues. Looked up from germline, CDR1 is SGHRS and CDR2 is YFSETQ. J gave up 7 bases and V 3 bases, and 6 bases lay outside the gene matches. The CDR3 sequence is CASSSLAGGKNEQFF. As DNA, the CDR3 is TGCGCCAGCAGCTCGCTAGCGGGAGGTAAGAATGAGCAGTTCTTC.

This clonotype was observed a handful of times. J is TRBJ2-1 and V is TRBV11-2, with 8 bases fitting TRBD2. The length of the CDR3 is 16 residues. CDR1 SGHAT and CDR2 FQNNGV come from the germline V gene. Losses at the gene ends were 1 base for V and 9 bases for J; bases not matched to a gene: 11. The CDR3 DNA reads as TGTGCCAGCAGCTTAGCCGGGAGGGCCTGGGAAAGTGAGCAGTTCTTC. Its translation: CASSLAGRAWESEQFF.

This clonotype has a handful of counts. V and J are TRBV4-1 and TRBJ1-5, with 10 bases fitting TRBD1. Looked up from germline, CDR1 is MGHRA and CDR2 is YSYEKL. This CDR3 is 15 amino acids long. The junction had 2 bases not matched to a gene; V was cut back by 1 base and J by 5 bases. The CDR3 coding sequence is TGCGCCAGCAGCCAAGCGGACAGGGGGTATCAGCCCCAGCATTTT. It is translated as CASSQADRGYQPQHF.

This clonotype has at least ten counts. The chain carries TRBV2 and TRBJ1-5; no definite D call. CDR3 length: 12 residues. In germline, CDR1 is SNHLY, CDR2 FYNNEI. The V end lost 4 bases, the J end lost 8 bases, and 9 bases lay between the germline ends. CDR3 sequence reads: CASSVFEEPQHF. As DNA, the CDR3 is TGTGCCAGCAGTGTATTCGAAGAGCCCCAGCATTTT. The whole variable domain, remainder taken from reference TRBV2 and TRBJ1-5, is EPEVTQTPSHQVTQMGQEVILRCVPISNHLYFYWYRQILGQKVEFLVSFYNNEISEKSEIFDDQFSVERPDGSNFTLKIRSTKLEDSAMYFCASSVFEEPQHFGDGTRLSIL.

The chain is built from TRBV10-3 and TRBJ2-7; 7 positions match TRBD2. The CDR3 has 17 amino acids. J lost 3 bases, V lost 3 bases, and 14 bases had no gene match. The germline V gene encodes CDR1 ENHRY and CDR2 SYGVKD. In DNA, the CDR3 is TGTGCCATCAGTGAATCGGCTAGCGGATACCTCCTCTACGAGCAGTACTTC. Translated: CAISESASGYLLYEQYF.

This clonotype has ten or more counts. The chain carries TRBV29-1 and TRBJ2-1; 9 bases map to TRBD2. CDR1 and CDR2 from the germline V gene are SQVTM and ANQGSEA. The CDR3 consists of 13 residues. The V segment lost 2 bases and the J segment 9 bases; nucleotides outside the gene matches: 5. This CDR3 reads CSVELAGRGEQFF. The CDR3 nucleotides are TGCAGCGTTGAACTAGCGGGAAGGGGTGAGCAGTTCTTC.